Many counts were recorded for the clone carrying this T cell receptor (beta chain). Its antigen is currently unknown. Fresh peripheral blood, around 10 ml, was the PBMC source. The record originates from a study of Graves' ophthalmopathy and Graves' hyperthyroidism. General study findings and limits: For predicting ophthalmopathy progression, the model had about 71% sensitivity and around 72% specificity. Distinction of ophthalmopathy from stable hyperthyroidism by a 13-signature model reached approximately 88% sensitivity and 81.08% specificity.

Amplification of TCR beta CDR3 regions used RNA transcripts. Scientists carried out first-round RT-PCR using HTBI primers and then a second-round multiplex PCR. One entry per CDR3 protein results from TCRdb running MiXCR on the multiplex PCR reads. The table includes about 700,000 distinct CDR3 sequences, about 38% detected once. Looked up from germline, CDR1 is SEHNR and CDR2 is FQNEAQ (reference sequence). Trimming pared 1 base from V and 3 bases from J, leaving 10 bases between. The CDR3 runs to 14 residues. This sequence originates from an adult man with Graves' ophthalmopathy. The rearrangement joins TRBV7-9 to TRBJ2-7, with D hard to call. The sequencing input was peripheral blood. Here the CDR3 DNA reads TGTGCCAGCAGCTTAGGGACGGCCCGCTACGAGCAGTACTTC. Protein: CASSLGTARYEQYF. Full variable domain (missing parts from reference TRBV7-9 and TRBJ2-7): DTGVSQNPRHKITKRGQNVTFRCDPISEHNRLYWYRQTLGQGPEFLTYFQNEAQLEKSRLLSDRFSAERPKGSFSTLEIQRTEQGDSAMYLCASSLGTARYEQYFGPGTRLTVT.